Each of the 27 T cell receptor beta chains below was sequenced from the same sample in a study of cytomegalovirus exposure and HLA in healthy donors. A multiplex PCR was run with 60 Vbeta primers and 13 Jbeta primers. The assay was immunoSEQ multiplex PCR, and TCRdb's table has in-frame clones only and misses some. The data hold about 94,000 clones, with 81% observed a single time. Sequenced material: PBMCs. The receptors shown here come from a human donor in good health.

This chain joins TRBV30 and TRBJ2-1, with D perhaps matching TRBD2 (6 bases). V was cut by 0 bases and J by 4 bases, with 13 bases left in between. CDR1 is GTSNPN, CDR2 SVGIG, per germline (reference sequence). This CDR3 comprises 15 residues. Here the CDR3 reads CAWSVLSGRYNEQFF. The CDR3, as DNA: TGTGCCTGGAGTGTACTGTCAGGGAGGTACAATGAGCAGTTCTTC.

The rearrangement joins TRBV4-3 to TRBJ1-2; 11 bases fit TRBD1. The CDR3 runs to 19 residues. Germline-derived CDR1 and CDR2 are LGHNA and YSLEER. Trimming took 3 bases from V and 4 from J; bases not matched to a gene: 16. The CDR3 reads CASSQTDRGLPTLSYGYTF. The CDR3 region has the DNA TGCGCCAGCAGCCAGACGGACAGGGGGCTTCCAACGCTATCCTATGGCTACACCTTC.

The V call is TRBV5-8, the J call TRBJ2-2; 14 positions agree with TRBD2. The germline CDR1 and CDR2 sequences are SGHTS and YDEGEE. Trimming removed 2 bases from V and 5 bases from J; junction bases left unmatched: 5. The CDR3 is 17 amino acids. As DNA, the CDR3 is TGTGCCAGCAGCTTCAGGGGGACTAGCGGGAGTACCGGGGAGCTGTTTTTT. The encoded protein is CASSFRGTSGSTGELFF.

Comment on this clone: A read error may produce the germline difference seen at one junction end. V gene TRBV7-2 combines with J gene TRBJ1-2; TRBD1 is a possible D gene (5 bases). CDR3 size: 14 residues. Germline V gene data show CDR1 as SGHTA and CDR2 as FQGNSA. The CDR3 nucleotides read TGTGCCAGCAGCCTAGCACACAGGACGGAGGGCTACACCTTC. Translation: CASSLAHRTEGYTF.

V gene TRBV19 combines with J gene TRBJ2-2; TRBD1 might be the D (5 bases). The germline CDR1 and CDR2 sequences are LNHDA and SQIVND (reference sequence). V was shortened by 5 bases and J by 1 base, with 8 bases between the two germline ends. This CDR3 is built from 14 residues. The CDR3, as DNA: TGTGCCAGTAGTTGGCAGGGGAACACCGGGGAGCTGTTTTTT. Its translation: CASSWQGNTGELFF.

This sequence joins TRBV7-6 and TRBJ2-7, with 9 bases matching TRBD2. J lost 1 base, V lost 3 bases, and 7 bases had no gene match. The germline V gene has CDR1 SGHVS and CDR2 FNYEAQ. The CDR3 has 16 amino acids. The DNA of the CDR3 is TGTGCCAGCAGCTTGACCTTAGCGGGGGCGTCCTACGAGCAGTACTTC. Translated: CASSLTLAGASYEQYF.

The chain uses TRBV5-6 and TRBJ1-2; 7 nucleotides match TRBD1. V lost 0 bases to trimming and J lost 5 bases; unmatched junction nucleotides: 10. The CDR3 totals 16 residues. Germline CDR1 is SGHDT and CDR2 is YYEEEE. CDR3 coding DNA: TGTGCCAGCAGCTTGGTCCGCCGGGGACAGCCTTATGGCTACACCTTC. It is translated as CASSLVRRGQPYGYTF.

The chain joins TRBV11-2 to TRBJ2-2; 9 nucleotides align to TRBD2. Per the germline V gene, CDR1 is SGHAT and CDR2 is FQNNGV. The J segment lost 6 bases and the V segment lost 5 bases, leaving 10 bases of the junction unmatched. The CDR3 totals 16 residues. CDR3 in DNA: TGTGCCAGCAGCCAAGCCGGGACTAGCTACGCCGGGGAGCTGTTTTTT. Its protein is CASSQAGTSYAGELFF.

This chain joins TRBV9 and TRBJ2-3, with 10 bases identical to TRBD2. The CDR3 consists of 16 residues. V dropped 0 bases and J dropped 2; count of bases not matched to a gene: 3. CDR1 is SGDLS, CDR2 YYNGEE, per germline. CDR3 nucleotide sequence: TGTGCCAGCAGCGTAGCAGCGGGGGGGGACACAGATACGCAGTATTTT. This codes for CASSVAAGGDTDTQYF.

The V gene is TRBV4-3, the J gene TRBJ1-2, with 12 nucleotides matching TRBD1. The CDR3 length is 16 residues. V dropped 4 bases and J dropped 7; count of bases not matched to a gene: 10. Germline CDR1 LGHNA, CDR2 YSLEER. Here the CDR3 reads CASSPPWDRGQGGYTF. The CDR3 DNA reads TGCGCCAGCAGCCCCCCCTGGGACAGGGGGCAAGGTGGCTACACCTTC.

Remarks on this clone: Compared with germline, one end of the junction differs, possibly owing to a read error. The chain uses TRBV7-9 and TRBJ1-2; TRBD1 might be the D (5 bases). CDR1 is SEHNR and CDR2 is FQNEAQ in the germline V gene (reference sequence). This CDR3 is built from 12 residues. The CDR3 sequence is CSSSLVGLTVTF. The CDR3 bases are TGTTCCAGCAGCTTAGTGGGTTTGACAGTCACCTTC.

This clone showed up just once. The CDR3 DNA reads TGTGCCAGCAGCTTAGGGGACAGGGGGCCCTATGGCTACACCTTC. It specifies CASSLGDRGPYGYTF. This chain joins TRBV7-9 and TRBJ1-2; the match to TRBD1 covers 12 bases. The V gene end was trimmed by 1 base and the J gene end by 4 bases; junction bases not matched to a gene: 1. Looked up from germline, CDR1 is SEHNR and CDR2 is FQNEAQ (reference sequence). This CDR3 comprises 15 residues.

This rearrangement joins TRBV9 to TRBJ1-2; 8 nucleotides line up with TRBD1. The ends lost 0 bases at V and 8 bases at J; junction bases unmatched: 9. This CDR3 region has 15 residues. The germline V gene encodes CDR1 SGDLS and CDR2 YYNGEE. The CDR3 is CASSVAVTPGGGYTF. Here the CDR3 DNA reads TGTGCCAGCAGCGTAGCCGTTACCCCAGGGGGCGGCTACACCTTC.

The V call is TRBV29-1, the J call TRBJ1-5, with D maybe TRBD1 (5 bases). This CDR3 spans 18 amino acids. CDR1 and CDR2 (germline): SQVTM, ANQGSEA. The germline V and J ends were trimmed by 4 bases and 5 bases, with 27 bases remaining between them. The CDR3 region is CSVVTESRGGRGYQPQHF. The CDR3 nucleotides are TGCAGCGTTGTCACGGAGTCACGGGGGGGACGGGGTTATCAGCCCCAGCATTTT.

The table lists this clone with a count of one. This sequence joins TRBV7-9 and TRBJ2-7; 7 bases align to TRBD1. The germline V gene has CDR1 SEHNR and CDR2 FQNEAQ (reference sequence). The V gene end was trimmed by 4 bases and the J gene end by 3 bases; junction bases not matched to a gene: 6. The CDR3 is 14 residues long. CDR3 loop: CASSSTGTDYEQYF. The CDR3 coding sequence is TGTGCCAGCAGCTCAACCGGGACAGACTACGAGCAGTACTTC.

The chain employs TRBV19 and TRBJ2-7, with D maybe TRBD1 (5 bases). CDR3 size: 13 residues. Looked up from germline, CDR1 is LNHDA and CDR2 is SQIVND (reference sequence). V lost 1 base, J lost 6 bases, and 10 bases lay in between. The CDR3 sequence is CASSIVGAGEQYF. The CDR3 DNA reads TGTGCCAGTAGTATAGTAGGGGCCGGCGAGCAGTACTTC.

The chain links TRBV9 to TRBJ2-3; TRBD2 agrees at 12 bases. Trimming cost V 0 bases and J 3 bases; bases outside gene matches: 5. There are 17 residues in the CDR3. The germline gives CDR1 SGDLS, CDR2 YYNGEE. CDR3 in DNA: TGTGCCAGCAGCGTAGGCCTAGCGGGGGGGCCAACAGATACGCAGTATTTT. It codes for CASSVGLAGGPTDTQYF.

The V call is TRBV6-1, the J call TRBJ1-3; D is perhaps TRBD1 (5 bases). CDR1 is MNHNS and CDR2 is SASEGT in the germline V gene. V gave up 2 bases and J gave up 0 bases, with 11 bases separating them. The CDR3 runs 16 residues. CDR3 DNA sequence: TGTGCCAGCAGTGAATTCCAGGGATCCTCTGGAAACACCATATATTTT. It encodes CASSEFQGSSGNTIYF.

This clone was detected a few times. The chain carries TRBV4-1 and TRBJ2-2, with 12 positions matching TRBD2. V was pared by 1 base and J by 6 bases, with 3 bases of the junction left unmatched. Germline V lookup: CDR1 MGHRA, CDR2 YSYEKL. The CDR3 covers 16 residues. The CDR3 region is CASSQALAGGPGELFF. The CDR3 DNA is TGCGCCAGCAGCCAAGCCCTAGCGGGAGGGCCCGGGGAGCTGTTTTTT.

The V call is TRBV18, the J call TRBJ2-5, with D tentatively TRBD2 (5 bases). V shed 1 base and J shed 2 bases, with 8 bases lying between them. The CDR3 runs 14 residues. From germline, CDR1 is KGHSH and CDR2 LQKENI. The CDR3: CASSPQSGQETQYF. In DNA form, the CDR3 reads TGTGCCAGCTCACCACAGTCGGGGCAAGAGACCCAGTACTTC.

CDR3 in amino acids: CSVDGSGLYNEQFF. The CDR3 coding sequence is TGCAGCGTTGATGGTAGCGGGCTTTACAATGAGCAGTTCTTC. This rearrangement joins TRBV29-1 to TRBJ2-1; 7 bases match TRBD2. Per the germline V gene, CDR1 is SQVTM and CDR2 is ANQGSEA. The CDR3 consists of 14 residues. V lost 3 bases and J lost 4; bases outside the gene matches: 6.

CDR3 nucleotide sequence: TGTGCCAGCAGTTTAAGGGAGGTTGCATATGGCTACACCTTC. It specifies CASSLREVAYGYTF. The chain has TRBV2 and TRBJ1-2; D uncertain. The CDR3 runs to 14 residues. Germline V gives CDR1 SNHLY, CDR2 FYNNEI. V lost 5 bases, J lost 5 bases, and 15 bases lay in between. The entire variable domain, with the rest obtained from reference TRBV2 and TRBJ1-2, is as follows: EPEVTQTPSHQVTQMGQEVILRCVPISNHLYFYWYRQILGQKVEFLVSFYNNEISEKSEIFDDQFSVERPDGSNFTLKIRSTKLEDSAMYFCASSLREVAYGYTFGSGTRLTVV.

The V call is TRBV7-9, the J call TRBJ2-5; 7 positions agree with TRBD2. The J call is uncertain, as TRBJ2-7 better fits the DNA end. The CDR3 length is 15 residues. The germline gives CDR1 SEHNR, CDR2 FQNEAQ (reference sequence). CDR3 sequence: CASSPPSGLTYEQYF. CDR3 nucleotides: TGTGCCAGCAGTCCTCCTTCGGGACTAACCTACGAGCAGTACTTC.

The chain is built from TRBV9 and TRBJ1-4, with D uncertain. V lost 2 bases to trimming and J lost 3 bases, with 11 bases between them. This CDR3 has 15 residues. In germline, CDR1 is SGDLS, CDR2 YYNGEE. CDR3 nucleotide sequence: TGTGCCAGCAGCGTTGGCTTCTCCTCTAATGAAAAACTGTTTTTT. Amino acid sequence: CASSVGFSSNEKLFF.

The chain has TRBV5-4 and TRBJ2-3; 8 nucleotides line up with TRBD1. The CDR3 spans 14 residues. J lost 5 bases, V lost 4 bases, and 6 bases had no gene match. Germline V gene lookup returns CDR1 SGHNT and CDR2 YYREEE (reference sequence). The CDR3 sequence: CASSTGQGEDTQYF. The DNA for the CDR3 is TGTGCCAGCAGCACTGGACAGGGTGAAGATACGCAGTATTTT.

V and J are TRBV7-3 and TRBJ1-1, with D possibly being TRBD1 (5 bases). Germline V gives CDR1 SGHTA, CDR2 FQGTGA. Trimming removed 2 bases at V and 1 base at J, with 8 bases between. The CDR3 totals 14 residues. CDR3 DNA: TGTGCCAGCAGCTTAGGCAGGGCGAACACTGAAGCTTTCTTT. This gives the protein CASSLGRANTEAFF.

The chain carries TRBV11-2 and TRBJ2-2; TRBD1 agrees at 10 bases. Looked up from germline, CDR1 is SGHAT and CDR2 is FQNNGV. V shed 6 bases and J 5 bases; nucleotides not matched to a gene: 12. The CDR3 totals 17 residues. The CDR3 DNA reads TGTGCCAGCAGTGTAAGCTCCGGGACAGGGGATACCGGGGAGCTGTTTTTT. Its translation is CASSVSSGTGDTGELFF.